The present entry profiles one T cell receptor (beta chain) with its context. The sample originates from a study of T cell changes during pregnancy in multiple sclerosis. Repertoires were generated with immunoSEQ multiplex PCR, while TCRdb's copy carries only in-frame clones and drops some. Among about 49,000 clones, nearly 90% were seen once, and the ten largest hold approximately 5%. The germline V gene encodes CDR1 MNHEY and CDR2 SVGAGI. The CDR3 extends over 15 amino acids. J lost 4 bases, V lost 5 bases, and 10 bases had no gene match. The source was peripheral blood, collected after pregnancy. This receptor was identified in a female donor in good health, enrolled as a control in a pregnancy study. The chain uses TRBV6-5 and TRBJ2-5, with TRBD2 matching over 7 bases. CDR3 in DNA: TGTGCCAGCAGTCAAACCTCCGGGACTACAGAGACCCAGTACTTC. This translates into CASSQTSGTTETQYF.